A selection of T cell receptor beta chains follows, all from one sample in a study of early T cells in non-severe SARS-CoV-2 infection. MiXCR, applied by TCRdb to the 5' RACE reads, yields one record per CDR3 protein. Among tens of thousands of distinct CDR3 sequences listed, 7% to 9.5% were seen once. The sequencing used whole blood, collected at baseline. The receptors were sampled from an adult who was a healthcare worker with PCR-confirmed SARS-CoV-2 infection or an uninfected control (not recorded which). CDR3s include the opening cysteine and the closing phenylalanine or tryptophan. A D gene is named only where the DNA matches it firmly. Some rows have no size entry. The others give once, few or many, or a class for an expanded clone.

len | j_gene | d_gene | v_gene | abundance | CDR3nt | CDR3aa
12 | TRBJ2-7 | - | TRBV6-2/TRBV6-3 | - | TGTGCCAGCAGTTACCCCCCCTCCGAGCAGTACTTC | CASSYPPSEQYF
16 | TRBJ2-3 | - | TRBV7-9 | few | TGTGCCAGCAGCTTAGGTTCGGGGACTAGCACAGATACGCAGTATTTT | CASSLGSGTSTDTQYF
16 | TRBJ2-6 | - | TRBV5-6 | many | TGTGCCAGCAGTCGGGGCAGGGCCTCTGGGGCCAACGTCCTGACTTTC | CASSRGRASGANVLTF
18 | TRBJ2-7 | TRBD1 | TRBV11-2 | many | TGTGCCAGCAGCTCGACCCACCCCGGGACAGGGGTATCCTACGAGCAGTACTTC | CASSSTHPGTGVSYEQYF
14 | TRBJ2-7 | TRBD2 | TRBV20-1 | few | TGCAGTGCTAGCCCCAGCGGGATGACAAGCGAGCAGTACTTC | CSASPSGMTSEQYF
18 | TRBJ2-7 | TRBD2 | TRBV7-6 | few | TGTGCCAGCAGCCCCGCAGTTCAACTAGCGAGAAGCTCCTACGAGCAGTACTTC | CASSPAVQLARSSYEQYF
15 | TRBJ2-7 | - | TRBV9 | - | TGTGCCAGCAGCACTCGACAATATCCTGGGTACGAGCAGTACTTC | CASSTRQYPGYEQYF
16 | TRBJ1-2 | - | TRBV3-1 | - | TGTGCCAGCAGCCAAGAAAGGGGCCGAACTAACTATGGCTACACCTTC | CASSQERGRTNYGYTF
15 | TRBJ1-4 | - | TRBV4-3 | many | TGCGCCAGCAGCCAAGAGGAACAGGGAAATGAAAAACTGTTTTTT | CASSQEEQGNEKLFF
16 | TRBJ2-1 | TRBD2 | TRBV11-2 | - | TGTGCCAGCAGCTTAATAACGACTAGCGGGAGTAATGAGCAGTTCTTC | CASSLITTSGSNEQFF
14 | TRBJ1-2 | - | TRBV6-2/TRBV6-3 | - | TGTGCCAGCAGAAGGACAGCCAGTAACTATGGCTACACCTTC | CASRRTASNYGYTF
17 | TRBJ2-7 | TRBD2 | TRBV5-4 | - | TGTGCCAGCAGCTTTGTTATGTCGGCGGGAGGTTCCTACGAGCAGTACTTC | CASSFVMSAGGSYEQYF
13 | TRBJ2-7 | TRBD2 | TRBV20-1 | - | TGCAGTGCTAGAGGACTAGCGGGCTACGAGCAGTACTTC | CSARGLAGYEQYF
17 | TRBJ2-1 | TRBD2 | TRBV12-3/TRBV12-4 | many | TGTGCCAGCAGTTACTTAGGGGCTAGCGGGATAAGCAATGAGCAGTTCTTC | CASSYLGASGISNEQFF
14 | TRBJ2-1 | - | TRBV6-6 | - | TGTGCCAGCAGTTACTCAGAACCAGACAATGAGCAGTTCTTC | CASSYSEPDNEQFF
14 | TRBJ2-4 | - | TRBV11-2 | many | TGTGCCAGCAGCTTAGAGGGGTTTTCAGACATTCAGTACTTC | CASSLEGFSDIQYF
13 | TRBJ2-7 | TRBD1 | TRBV29-1 | - | TGCAGCGTGGCGACAGGGTTGTCCTACGAGCAGTACTTC | CSVATGLSYEQYF
16 | TRBJ2-7 | TRBD2 | TRBV7-9 | - | TGTGCCAGCAGCTCCCGGACTAGCGGGGCCTCCTACGAGCAGTACTTC | CASSSRTSGASYEQYF
14 | TRBJ2-7 | - | TRBV10-2 | few | TGCGCCAGCAAATATGGACAGGGAGGGTACGAGCAGTACTTC | CASKYGQGGYEQYF
11 | TRBJ2-1 | - | TRBV12-3/TRBV12-4 | many | TGTGCCAGCAGCCAGCAGGACGAGCAGTTCTTC | CASSQQDEQFF